The clone carrying this TCR beta chain occurred a few times. The antigen is undetermined. This sample stems from a study of blood T cells in healthy people across ages. General study findings and limits: Among long-lived donors, naive CD4+ cells were more numerous and diversity higher than in aged donors. In older individuals, TCR beta diversity per million T cells was lower, falling roughly linearly with age.

Primers used in a second PCR of roughly 7 to 11 cycles were a sample-barcoded 5' primer and a J-beta primer mix. TCRdb passed the 5' RACE reads through MiXCR, listing each CDR3 protein once. The table includes approximately 1,000,000 distinct CDR3 sequences, more than 35% detected once. Donation came from healthy Caucasian individuals in Russia who were aged roughly 6 to 95. The germline gives CDR1 SGHRS, CDR2 YFSETQ. V was trimmed by 0 bases and J by 2 bases, leaving 10 bases between them. The CDR3 length is 15 residues. This rearrangement joins TRBV5-1 to TRBJ2-3, with D possibly being TRBD1 (6 bases). The sequenced material came from blood. The receptor was derived from a woman aged 55-70 years in good health. CDR3 residues: CASSLGDTYTDTQYF. The CDR3 DNA is TGCGCCAGCAGCTTGGGGGACACCTACACAGATACGCAGTATTTT.